What follows are 9 T cell receptor beta chains derived from one specimen sequenced in a study of blood T cell repertoires in COVID-19. Profiled with immunoSEQ multiplex PCR; TCRdb holds only in-frame clones, not every one. The sample has 75,000 to 100,000 clones, approximately 78% seen once. The sample was peripheral blood. These receptors were obtained from a man aged 50 or older with active or convalescent COVID-19.

V is TRBV7-9 and J is TRBJ1-2; perhaps TRBD1 as D (5 bases). CDR3 length: 14 amino acids. V was trimmed by 5 bases and J by 12 bases, leaving 22 bases between them. Germline CDR1 reads SEHNR; CDR2 reads FQNEAQ (reference sequence). The CDR3 sequence is CASSPGTATLDNTF. CDR3 nucleotides: TGTGCCAGCAGCCCCGGGACTGCTACCCTTGACAACACCTTC.

This chain joins TRBV2 and TRBJ1-4; 9 bases line up with TRBD1. The V gene end was trimmed by 7 bases and the J gene end by 7 bases; junction bases not matched to a gene: 7. Per the germline V gene, CDR1 is SNHLY and CDR2 is FYNNEI. This CDR3 is 14 amino acids long. CDR3 region: CASKVGTGSEKLFF. Here the CDR3 DNA reads TGTGCCAGCAAGGTCGGGACAGGGAGTGAAAAACTGTTTTTT.

The chain has TRBV5-1 and TRBJ2-5; no firm D call. The CDR3 length is 14 residues. Trimming took 6 bases from V and 2 from J, leaving 14 bases between them. CDR1 SGHRS and CDR2 YFSETQ come from the germline V gene. The CDR3 is CASMTLGLQETQYF. The CDR3 nucleotides read TGCGCCAGCATGACCCTGGGCCTACAAGAGACCCAGTACTTC.

In this sample, this clone turned up a few times. CDR3 bases: TGTGCCAGCTCACCACTCGGCGGCTACACAGATACGCAGTATTTT. Translated, it gives CASSPLGGYTDTQYF. J is TRBJ2-3 and V is TRBV18; no firm D call. Germline CDR1 KGHSH, CDR2 LQKENI. V was clipped by 1 base and J by 2 bases, with 10 bases between them. This CDR3 spans 15 amino acids.

Only one count was recorded for this clone. CDR3 in DNA: TGTGCCAGCAGAGCAGGTCATAGCACAGATACGCAGTATTTT. Its protein is CASRAGHSTDTQYF. The chain links TRBV7-2 to TRBJ2-3, with D hard to call. The CDR3 totals 14 residues. Germline V gene lookup returns CDR1 SGHTA and CDR2 FQGNSA. The V gene lost 6 bases and the J gene lost 0 bases, with 10 bases spanning the gap. Looking up the rest from reference TRBV7-2 and TRBJ2-3 gives the full variable domain: GAGVSQSPSNKVTEKGKDVELRCDPISGHTALYWYRQSLGQGLEFLIYFQGNSAPDKSGLPSDRFSAERTGGSVSTLTIQRTQQEDSAVYLCASRAGHSTDTQYFGPGTRLTVL.

This chain uses TRBV6-4 with TRBJ1-4, with 11 bases matching TRBD1. Looked up from germline, CDR1 is MRHNA and CDR2 is SNTAGT. This CDR3 is built from 15 residues. With V trimmed by 5 bases and J by 7 bases, 6 bases remained unmatched. The CDR3 DNA reads TGTGCCAGCAGTTCGGGACAGGGGGGGCCTGAAAAACTGTTTTTT. Encoded protein: CASSSGQGGPEKLFF.

The CDR3 DNA is TGTGCCACCAGTGGGGCGTCAGAGATTTATGGCTACACCTTC. Translated, it gives CATSGASEIYGYTF. This chain uses TRBV24-1 with TRBJ1-2; no clear D. The CDR3 has 14 residues. V was shortened by 5 bases and J by 5 bases, with 14 bases between the two germline ends. CDR1 KGHDR and CDR2 SFDVKD come from the germline V gene.

This clone was found once. The V and J genes are TRBV2 and TRBJ2-4, with 10 positions matching TRBD1. The trim removed 6 bases at V and 1 base at J, leaving 3 bases unmatched. The CDR3 contains 15 residues. CDR1 SNHLY and CDR2 FYNNEI come from the germline V gene. This CDR3 is CASSPGQGAKNIQYF. CDR3 coding DNA: TGTGCCAGCAGCCCGGGACAGGGGGCCAAAAACATTCAGTACTTC.

V usage is TRBV2 and J usage is TRBJ1-2; TRBD1 aligns across 7 bases. Germline trimming cut 11 bases from V and 6 bases from J; bases unmatched to any gene: 12. CDR3 length: 13 amino acids. From germline, CDR1 is SNHLY and CDR2 FYNNEI. The CDR3 DNA sequence: TGTGCCGGAGGGATGGAGGGGGCGAATGGCTACACCTTC. Its translation is CAGGMEGANGYTF.